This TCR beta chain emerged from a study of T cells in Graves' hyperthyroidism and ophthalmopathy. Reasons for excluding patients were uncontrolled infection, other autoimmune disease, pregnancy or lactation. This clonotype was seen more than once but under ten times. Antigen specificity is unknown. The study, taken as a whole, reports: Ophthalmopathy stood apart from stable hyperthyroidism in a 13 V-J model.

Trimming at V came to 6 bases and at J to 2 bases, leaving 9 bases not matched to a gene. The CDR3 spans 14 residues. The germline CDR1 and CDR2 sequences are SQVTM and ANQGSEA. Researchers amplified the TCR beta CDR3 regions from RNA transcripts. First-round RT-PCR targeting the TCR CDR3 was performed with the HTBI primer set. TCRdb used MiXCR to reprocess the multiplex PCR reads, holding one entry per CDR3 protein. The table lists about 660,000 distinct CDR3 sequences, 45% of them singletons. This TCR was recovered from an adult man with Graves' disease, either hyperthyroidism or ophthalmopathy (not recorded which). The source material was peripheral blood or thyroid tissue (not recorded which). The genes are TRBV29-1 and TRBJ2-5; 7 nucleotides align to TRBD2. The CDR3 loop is CSVHGAGVQETQYF. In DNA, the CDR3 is TGCAGCGTCCACGGGGCGGGGGTGCAAGAGACCCAGTACTTC. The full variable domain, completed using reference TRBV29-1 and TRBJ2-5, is SAVISQKPSRDICQRGTSLTIQCQVDSQVTMMFWYRQQPGQSLTLIATANQGSEATYESGFVIDKFPISRPNLTFSTLTVSNMSPEDSSIYLCSVHGAGVQETQYFGPGTRLLVL.